Shown below are 22 T cell receptor beta chains from a single sample sequenced in a study of regulatory T cells in long-lasting Graves disease. This sample's time point: persistent/refractory GD, antithyroid drugs over 5 years with positive TRAb. From PBMCs, RNA was extracted and then used to make the TCR library. The authors built TCR beta libraries using iRepertoire HTBI primers and Arm-PCR of CDR3 regions. From the multiplex PCR reads, TCRdb called clonotypes with MiXCR, one entry per CDR3 protein. The data show approximately 470,000 distinct CDR3 sequences, less than 25% seen once. Sequencing used peripheral blood mononuclear cells (PBMCs), obtained when the disease was refractory, from a patient treated with antithyroid drugs. All receptors come from a female donor with Graves disease.

A note on this clonotype: No conserved phenylalanine or tryptophan is present at the end of the CDR3, so a read error is the likely explanation. The chain links TRBV4-2 to TRBJ1-4; D not resolved. V dropped 3 bases and J dropped 7 bases, with 6 bases sitting between them. This CDR3 region has 12 residues. Germline V gene lookup returns CDR1 LGHNA and CDR2 YNFKEQ. The CDR3 reads CASSQKGEKLFL. Written as DNA, the CDR3 is TGTGCCAGCAGCCAGAAGGGTGAAAAACTGTTTCTT.

The chain combines TRBV19 with TRBJ1-2; D is undetermined. CDR3 length equals 14 residues. Germline V CDR1 and CDR2: LNHDA, SQIVND (reference sequence). Trimming stripped 10 bases from V and 4 bases from J, with 19 bases between. CDR3 amino acids: CATAGPAGSYGYTF. Written as DNA, the CDR3 is TGTGCCACCGCCGGACCCGCGGGGAGCTATGGCTACACCTTC.

On this clonotype itself: This may arise from a read error, as a much more abundant clone is one base away. This rearrangement joins TRBV12-3 or TRBV12-4 to TRBJ2-4; 9 nucleotides agree with TRBD1. The ends lost 8 bases at V and 5 bases at J; junction bases unmatched: 10. This CDR3 has 15 amino acids. In nucleotides, the CDR3 is TGTGCCAGCGGTCCTGGACAGGGGCGGGAAAACATTCAGTACTTC. Translated, it gives CASGPGQGRENIQYF.

This clonotype was seen ten or more times. The rearrangement uses TRBV5-1 and TRBJ2-7; D is possibly TRBD1 or TRBD2 (5 bases each). Germline loops: CDR1 SGHRS, CDR2 YFSETQ. The CDR3 length is 14 residues. V was cut by 4 bases and J by 0 bases, with 11 bases left in between. The CDR3 DNA reads TGCGCCAGCAGCCCCCGAGGGGCCTCCTACGAGCAGTACTTC. It encodes CASSPRGASYEQYF.

The table lists this clonotype with many counts. V and J are TRBV12-3 or TRBV12-4 and TRBJ1-5, with D hard to call. The CDR3 length is 14 residues. The V gene lost 4 bases and the J gene lost 2 bases, with 9 bases spanning the gap. The CDR3: CASSWRRGNQPQHF. For the CDR3, the DNA is TGTGCCAGCAGTTGGCGTAGGGGCAATCAGCCCCAGCATTTT.

The chain employs TRBV5-4 and TRBJ1-2; D not certain. This CDR3 contains 16 residues. The V gene's germline CDR1 is SGHNT and CDR2 YYREEE (reference sequence). Trimming removed 0 bases at V and 2 bases at J, with 14 bases between. The CDR3 bases are TGTGCCAGCAGCTTGGTCGGTTGGGCAGAGAACTATGGCTACACCTTC. Encoded protein: CASSLVGWAENYGYTF.

This clonotype was seen at least ten times. The chain carries TRBV2 and TRBJ2-4; D may match TRBD1 or TRBD2 (5 bases each). The CDR3 is 15 amino acids. Trimming pared 7 bases from V and 4 bases from J, leaving 17 bases between. Per germline, CDR1 SNHLY and CDR2 FYNNEI. CDR3 in amino acids: CASTSADGGKNIQYF. CDR3 nucleotide sequence: TGTGCCAGCACATCGGCCGATGGGGGAAAAAACATTCAGTACTTC.

This clonotype has just a few counts. This chain links TRBV2 with TRBJ2-1; the match to TRBD2 covers 9 bases. The CDR3 length is 14 residues. The V and J ends lost 5 bases and 9 bases, in that order; junction bases with no gene match: 8. In germline, CDR1 is SNHLY, CDR2 FYNNEI. CDR3 region: CASSPLAGFSEQFF. CDR3 DNA: TGTGCCAGCAGTCCCCTAGCGGGGTTCAGTGAGCAGTTCTTC. Full variable domain (rest looked up from reference TRBV2 and TRBJ2-1): EPEVTQTPSHQVTQMGQEVILRCVPISNHLYFYWYRQILGQKVEFLVSFYNNEISEKSEIFDDQFSVERPDGSNFTLKIRSTKLEDSAMYFCASSPLAGFSEQFFGPGTRLTVL.

The chain recombines TRBV3-1 with TRBJ2-5; D is unclear. The CDR3 loop spans 14 amino acids. CDR1 is LGHDT and CDR2 is YNNKEL in the germline V gene (reference sequence). The V gene lost 1 base and the J gene lost 4 bases, with 10 bases spanning the gap. The DNA for the CDR3 is TGTGCCAGCAGCCAAGTCGGCTGGCTAGAGACCCAGTACTTC. As protein: CASSQVGWLETQYF.

V gene TRBV11-2 combines with J gene TRBJ2-1, with a tentative D call TRBD2 (6 bases). The germline V gene has CDR1 SGHAT and CDR2 FQNNGV. Trimming removed 0 bases at V and 7 bases at J, with 16 bases between. This CDR3 contains 16 residues. The CDR3 spells CASSLDLVGGANEQFF. The CDR3 DNA sequence: TGTGCCAGCAGCTTAGATCTGGTGGGCGGGGCTAATGAGCAGTTCTTC.

Regarding this clonotype: A much larger clone is a single base away; this may be a read error. The V call is TRBV18, the J call TRBJ1-2; 7 nucleotides match TRBD1. The CDR3 loop spans 14 amino acids. Germline CDR1 is KGHSH and CDR2 is LQKENI. The CDR3 sequence: CASPPGQNNYGYTF. In nucleotides, the CDR3 is TGTGCCAGCCCACCGGGACAGAATAACTATGGCTACACCTTC. Complete variable domain (other parts from reference TRBV18 and TRBJ1-2): NAGVMQNPRHLVRRRGQEARLRCSPMKGHSHVYWYRQLPEEGLKFMVYLQKENIIDESGMPKERFSAEFPKEGPSILRIQQVVRGDSAAYFCASPPGQNNYGYTFGSGTRLTVV.

This clonotype was picked up many times. One junction end disagrees with the germline gene, perhaps due to a read error. V is TRBV7-7 and J is TRBJ1-3; D uncertain. This CDR3 has 13 amino acids. Germline assignment: CDR1 SSHAT and CDR2 FNYEAQ (reference sequence). CDR3 loop: CASSFRGGNTIYF. CDR3 nucleotides: TGTGCTAGCAGCTTTAGAGGCGGAAACACCATATATTTT.

As to this clonotype: One base away lies a much larger clone, so this may be a sequencing read error. This rearrangement joins TRBV6-1 to TRBJ1-2, with 8 nucleotides matching TRBD1. V gave up 7 bases and J gave up 1 base; unmatched junction bases: 2. This CDR3 spans 13 amino acids. CDR1 is MNHNS, CDR2 SASEGT, per germline. The CDR3 reads CASTGQVNYGYTF. The CDR3 DNA sequence: TGTGCCAGCACGGGACAGGTTAACTATGGCTACACCTTC.

The V call is TRBV4-1, the J call TRBJ1-6; maybe TRBD1 (5 bases). The CDR3 is 13 amino acids. Trimming removed 3 bases from V and 8 bases from J, with 8 bases in between. Germline CDR1 is MGHRA and CDR2 is YSYEKL. The CDR3, as DNA: TGCGCCAGCAGCCATATGGGGGATTCACCCCTCCACTTT. Amino acid sequence: CASSHMGDSPLHF.

This chain links TRBV24-1 with TRBJ1-2; a possible D gene is TRBD1 (6 bases). From germline, CDR1 is KGHDR and CDR2 SFDVKD. The ends were cut back, 3 bases at V and 3 bases at J, with 13 bases in the middle. The CDR3 is made up of 15 amino acids. The DNA for the CDR3 is TGTGCCACCAGTGATCCCGGGACACCTTACTATGGCTACACCTTC. Translated, it gives CATSDPGTPYYGYTF.

This chain connects TRBV28 to TRBJ1-5; TRBD1 is a possible D gene (6 bases). Germline V CDR1 and CDR2: MDHEN, SYDVKM. The CDR3 has 16 residues. The ends were cut back, 1 base at V and 8 bases at J, with 18 bases in the middle. CDR3: CASSLLAGQGREPQHF. CDR3 coding DNA: TGTGCCAGCAGTTTATTGGCTGGGCAGGGGAGGGAGCCCCAGCATTTT.

This clonotype was observed at least ten times. This chain joins TRBV6-1 and TRBJ2-7; TRBD1 aligns across 10 bases. Germline CDR1 reads MNHNS; CDR2 reads SASEGT. With 5 bases clipped from V and 1 base from J, the junction kept 8 bases outside the gene matches. CDR3 size: 16 residues. The CDR3 DNA reads as TGTGCCAGCAGTAACCCTCGGGACAGGGGTTCCTACGAGCAGTACTTC. This encodes CASSNPRDRGSYEQYF.

The chain recombines TRBV28 with TRBJ2-3; 10 bases align to TRBD2. This CDR3 has 15 residues. J gave up 2 bases and V 6 bases, and 5 bases lay outside the gene matches. Germline-derived CDR1 and CDR2 are MDHEN and SYDVKM. The CDR3 here is CASSPGLADTDTQYF. CDR3 sequence (DNA): TGTGCCAGCAGCCCAGGACTAGCGGACACAGATACGCAGTATTTT.

J is TRBJ1-1 and V is TRBV20-1; D not certain. The CDR3 has 13 residues. Germline lookup yields CDR1 DFQATT and CDR2 SNEGSKA (reference sequence). The ends were cut back, 5 bases at V and 1 base at J, with 11 bases in the middle. This chain's CDR3 is CSADGRKNTEAFF. The CDR3 DNA reads as TGCAGTGCTGACGGGCGGAAGAACACTGAAGCTTTCTTT.

This clonotype was seen at least ten times. J is TRBJ1-1 and V is TRBV12-3 or TRBV12-4; TRBD1 agrees at 8 bases. The V segment lost 7 bases and the J segment 3 bases; nucleotides outside the gene matches: 7. The CDR3 covers 14 residues. The CDR3 here is CASTWTGRDTEAFF. The CDR3 DNA reads TGTGCCAGCACCTGGACAGGGAGGGACACTGAAGCTTTCTTT.

The chain couples TRBV12-3 or TRBV12-4 to TRBJ2-3; either TRBD1 or TRBD2 may fit D (6 bases each). Trimming took off 5 bases at V and 0 bases at J, with 15 bases between the two ends. CDR3 length: 16 amino acids. CDR3 amino acids: CASSGGRRISTDTQYF. In DNA form, the CDR3 reads TGTGCCAGCAGTGGGGGGCGGCGGATCAGCACAGATACGCAGTATTTT.

This clonotype was detected many times. V usage is TRBV20-1 and J usage is TRBJ1-2; TRBD1 aligns across 7 bases. CDR3 size: 16 residues. The J segment lost 2 bases and the V segment lost 5 bases, leaving 14 bases of the junction unmatched. Germline CDR1 reads DFQATT; CDR2 reads SNEGSKA (reference sequence). The CDR3 reads CSAATSRTGLNYGYTF. In DNA form, the CDR3 reads TGCAGTGCTGCCACCTCTAGGACAGGACTGAACTATGGCTACACCTTC.